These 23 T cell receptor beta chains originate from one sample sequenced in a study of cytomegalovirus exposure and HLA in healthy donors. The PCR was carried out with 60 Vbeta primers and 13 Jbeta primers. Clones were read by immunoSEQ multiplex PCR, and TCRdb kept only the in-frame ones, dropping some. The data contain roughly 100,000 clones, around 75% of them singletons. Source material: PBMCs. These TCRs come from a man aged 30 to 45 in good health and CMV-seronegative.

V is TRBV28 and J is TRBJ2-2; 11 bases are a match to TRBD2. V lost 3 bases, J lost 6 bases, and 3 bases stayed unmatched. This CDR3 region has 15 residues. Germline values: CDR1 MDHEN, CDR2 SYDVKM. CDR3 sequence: CASSFELAGAGELFF. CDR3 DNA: TGTGCCAGCAGTTTCGAACTAGCGGGAGCCGGGGAGCTGTTTTTT.

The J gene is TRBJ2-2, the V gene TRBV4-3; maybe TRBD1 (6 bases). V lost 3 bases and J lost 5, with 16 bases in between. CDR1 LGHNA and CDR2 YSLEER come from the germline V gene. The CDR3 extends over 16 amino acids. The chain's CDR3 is CASSHPTGPMTGELFF. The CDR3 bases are TGCGCCAGCAGCCACCCGACAGGCCCCATGACCGGGGAGCTGTTTTTT.

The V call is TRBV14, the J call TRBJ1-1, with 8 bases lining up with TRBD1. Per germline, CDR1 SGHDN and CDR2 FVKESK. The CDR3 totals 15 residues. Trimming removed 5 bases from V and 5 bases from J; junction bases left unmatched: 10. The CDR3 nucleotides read TGTGCCAGCAGCTCCGATACAGGGGGTAGGACTGAAGCTTTCTTT. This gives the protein CASSSDTGGRTEAFF.

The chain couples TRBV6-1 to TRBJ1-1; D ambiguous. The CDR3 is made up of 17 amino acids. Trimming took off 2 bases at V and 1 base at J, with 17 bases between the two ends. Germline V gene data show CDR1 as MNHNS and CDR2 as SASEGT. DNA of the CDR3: TGTGCCAGCAGTGAAATCGGGAAAGGGATGGGGAACACTGAAGCTTTCTTT. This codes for CASSEIGKGMGNTEAFF.

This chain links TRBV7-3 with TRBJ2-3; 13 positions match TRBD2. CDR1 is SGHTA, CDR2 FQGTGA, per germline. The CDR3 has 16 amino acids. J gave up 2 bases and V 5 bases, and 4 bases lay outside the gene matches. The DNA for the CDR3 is TGTGCCAGCAGCACGACTAGCGGGAGGAACACAGATACGCAGTATTTT. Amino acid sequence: CASSTTSGRNTDTQYF.

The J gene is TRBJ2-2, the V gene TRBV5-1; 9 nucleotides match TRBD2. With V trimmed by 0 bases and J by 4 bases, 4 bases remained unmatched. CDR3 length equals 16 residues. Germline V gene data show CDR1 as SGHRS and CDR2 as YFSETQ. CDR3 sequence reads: CASSLALSGGTGELFF. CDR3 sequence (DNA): TGCGCCAGCAGCTTGGCCCTTAGCGGGGGCACCGGGGAGCTGTTTTTT.

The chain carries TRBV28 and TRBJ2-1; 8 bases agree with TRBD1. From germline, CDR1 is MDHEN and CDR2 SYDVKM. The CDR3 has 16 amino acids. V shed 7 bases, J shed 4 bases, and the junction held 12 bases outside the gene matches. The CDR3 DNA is TGTGCCAGCAAGTCCCCGGGGACAGGAGCTTACAATGAGCAGTTCTTC. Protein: CASKSPGTGAYNEQFF. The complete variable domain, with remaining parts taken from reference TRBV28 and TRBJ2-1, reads DVKVTQSSRYLVKRTGEKVFLECVQDMDHENMFWYRQDPGLGLRLIYFSYDVKMKEKGDIPEGYSVSREKKERFSLILESASTNQTSMYLCASKSPGTGAYNEQFFGPGTRLTVL.

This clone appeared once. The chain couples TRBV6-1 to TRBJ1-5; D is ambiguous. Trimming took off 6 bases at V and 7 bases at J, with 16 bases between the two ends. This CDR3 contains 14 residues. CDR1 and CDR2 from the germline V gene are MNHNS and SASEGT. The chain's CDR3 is CASSPTPTRQPQHF. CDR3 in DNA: TGTGCCAGCAGCCCTACCCCCACTCGGCAGCCCCAGCATTTT.

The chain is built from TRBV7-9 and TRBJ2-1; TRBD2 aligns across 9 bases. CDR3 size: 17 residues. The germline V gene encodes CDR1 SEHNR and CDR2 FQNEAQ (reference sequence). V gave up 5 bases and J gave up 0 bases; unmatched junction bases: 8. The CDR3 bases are TGTGCCAGCAGCCCCACCCTAGCGGGGTTCTCCTACAATGAGCAGTTCTTC. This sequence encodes CASSPTLAGFSYNEQFF.

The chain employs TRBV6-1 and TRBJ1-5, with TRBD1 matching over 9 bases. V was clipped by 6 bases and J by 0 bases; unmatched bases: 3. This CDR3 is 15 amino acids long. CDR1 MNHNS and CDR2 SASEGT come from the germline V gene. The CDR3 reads CASSRTGDSNQPQHF. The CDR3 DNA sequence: TGTGCCAGCAGCCGGACAGGGGATAGCAATCAGCCCCAGCATTTT.

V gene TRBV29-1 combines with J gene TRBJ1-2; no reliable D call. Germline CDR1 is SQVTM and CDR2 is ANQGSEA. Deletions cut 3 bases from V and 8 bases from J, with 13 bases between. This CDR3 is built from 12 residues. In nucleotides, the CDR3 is TGCAGCGTTGATGAAACCGGGATCGGCTACACCTTC. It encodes CSVDETGIGYTF.

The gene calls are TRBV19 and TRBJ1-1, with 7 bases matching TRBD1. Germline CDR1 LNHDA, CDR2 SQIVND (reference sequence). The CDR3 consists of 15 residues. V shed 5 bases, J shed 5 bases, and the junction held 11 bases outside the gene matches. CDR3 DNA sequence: TGTGCCAGTAGTGCCCTGACAGGGAGATATACTGAAGCTTTCTTT. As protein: CASSALTGRYTEAFF.

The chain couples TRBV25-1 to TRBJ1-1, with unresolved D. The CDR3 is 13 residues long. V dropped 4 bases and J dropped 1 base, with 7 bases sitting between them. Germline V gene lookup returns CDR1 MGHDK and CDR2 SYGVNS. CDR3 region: CASSVTKNTEAFF. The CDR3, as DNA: TGTGCCAGCAGTGTAACAAAGAACACTGAAGCTTTCTTT.

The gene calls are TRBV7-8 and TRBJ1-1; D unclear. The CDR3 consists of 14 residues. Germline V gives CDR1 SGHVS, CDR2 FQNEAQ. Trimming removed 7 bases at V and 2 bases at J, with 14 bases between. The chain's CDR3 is CASTPGASNTEAFF. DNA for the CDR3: TGTGCCAGCACCCCGGGTGCAAGTAACACTGAAGCTTTCTTT. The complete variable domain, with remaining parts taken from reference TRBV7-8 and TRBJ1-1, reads GAGVSQSPRYKVAKRGQDVALRCDPISGHVSLFWYQQALGQGPEFLTYFQNEAQLDKSGLPSDRFFAERPEGSVSTLKIQRTQQEDSAVYLCASTPGASNTEAFFGQGTRLTVV.

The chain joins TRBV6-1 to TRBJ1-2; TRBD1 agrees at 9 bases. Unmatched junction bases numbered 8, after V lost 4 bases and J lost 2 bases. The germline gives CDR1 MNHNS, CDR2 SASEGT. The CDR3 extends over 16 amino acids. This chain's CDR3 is CASSGSGTGSNYGYTF. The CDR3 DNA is TGTGCCAGCAGTGGTTCCGGGACAGGGTCGAACTATGGCTACACCTTC.

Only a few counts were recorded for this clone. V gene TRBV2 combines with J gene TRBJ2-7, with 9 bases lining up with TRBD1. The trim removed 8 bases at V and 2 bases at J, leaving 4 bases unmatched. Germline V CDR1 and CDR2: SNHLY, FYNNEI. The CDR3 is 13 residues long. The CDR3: CASGRQGAYEQYF. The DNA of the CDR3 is TGTGCCAGCGGACGACAGGGGGCCTACGAGCAGTACTTC. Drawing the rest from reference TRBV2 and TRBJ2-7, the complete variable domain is EPEVTQTPSHQVTQMGQEVILRCVPISNHLYFYWYRQILGQKVEFLVSFYNNEISEKSEIFDDQFSVERPDGSNFTLKIRSTKLEDSAMYFCASGRQGAYEQYFGPGTRLTVT.

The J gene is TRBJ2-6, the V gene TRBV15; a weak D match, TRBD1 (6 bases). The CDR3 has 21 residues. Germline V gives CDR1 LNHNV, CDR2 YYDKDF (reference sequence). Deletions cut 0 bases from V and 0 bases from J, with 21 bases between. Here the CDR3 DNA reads TGTGCCACCAGCAGAGATAGGGCACCGGGACATTATAGCTCTGGGGCCAACGTCCTGACTTTC. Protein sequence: CATSRDRAPGHYSSGANVLTF.

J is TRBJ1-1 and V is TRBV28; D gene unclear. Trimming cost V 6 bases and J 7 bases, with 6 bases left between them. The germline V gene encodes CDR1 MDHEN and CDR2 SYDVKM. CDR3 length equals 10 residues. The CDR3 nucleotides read TGTGCCAGCAGGTCGGGTGAAGCTTTCTTT. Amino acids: CASRSGEAFF.

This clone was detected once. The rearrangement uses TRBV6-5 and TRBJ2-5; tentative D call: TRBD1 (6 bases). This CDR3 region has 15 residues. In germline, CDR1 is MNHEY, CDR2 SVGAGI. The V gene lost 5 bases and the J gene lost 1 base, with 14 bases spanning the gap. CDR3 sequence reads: CASSRQGRAQETQYF. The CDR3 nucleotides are TGTGCCAGCAGTCGGCAGGGGCGAGCCCAAGAGACCCAGTACTTC.

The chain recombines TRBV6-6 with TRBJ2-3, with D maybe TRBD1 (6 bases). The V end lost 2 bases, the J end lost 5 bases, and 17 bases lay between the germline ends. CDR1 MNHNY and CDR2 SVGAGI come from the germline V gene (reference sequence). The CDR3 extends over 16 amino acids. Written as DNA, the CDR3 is TGTGCCAGCAGTTACGTGACAGGCCCCTTGGTAGATACGCAGTATTTT. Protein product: CASSYVTGPLVDTQYF.

CDR3 residues: CASRGGTEYSTGELFF. In DNA form, the CDR3 reads TGTGCCAGCAGGGGTGGGACAGAATATTCCACCGGGGAGCTGTTTTTT. This chain uses TRBV28 with TRBJ2-2; TRBD1 aligns across 7 bases. From germline, CDR1 is MDHEN and CDR2 SYDVKM. The J segment lost 4 bases and the V segment lost 6 bases, leaving 11 bases of the junction unmatched. The CDR3 loop spans 16 amino acids.

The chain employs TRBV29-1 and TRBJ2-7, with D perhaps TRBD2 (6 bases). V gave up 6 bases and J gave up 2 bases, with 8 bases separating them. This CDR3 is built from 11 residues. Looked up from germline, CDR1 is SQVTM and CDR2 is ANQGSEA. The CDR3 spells CSVEGPYEQYF. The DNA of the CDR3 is TGCAGCGTGGAGGGGCCCTACGAGCAGTACTTC.

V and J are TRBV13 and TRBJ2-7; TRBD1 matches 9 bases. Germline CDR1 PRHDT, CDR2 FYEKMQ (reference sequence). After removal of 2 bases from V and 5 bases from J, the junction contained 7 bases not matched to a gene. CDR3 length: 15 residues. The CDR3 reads CASSLTLQGAHEQYF. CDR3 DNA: TGTGCCAGCAGCTTAACTCTACAGGGGGCTCACGAGCAGTACTTC. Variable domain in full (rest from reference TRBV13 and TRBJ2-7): AAGVIQSPRHLIKEKRETATLKCYPIPRHDTVYWYQQGPGQDPQFLISFYEKMQSDKGSIPDRFSAQQFSDYHSELNMSSLELGDSALYFCASSLTLQGAHEQYFGPGTRLTVT.